The source of this TCR beta chain is a study of coeliac disease. Broader study findings: TRB repertoires were largely private, with most amino acid sequences found in only one sample. Control samples showed higher TRB and TRG clonality than intraepithelial and lamina propria samples in active celiac disease.

Per the germline V gene, CDR1 is MNHNS and CDR2 is SASEGT. The CDR3 extends over 16 amino acids. With 4 bases clipped from V and 4 bases from J, the junction kept 6 bases outside the gene matches. On this clone: Its antigen is currently unknown.

Measured with immunoSEQ multiplex PCR; TCRdb has only the in-frame clones, and not every one. Of 1,300 or so clones in the sample, around three fifths were seen once. One frozen roughly 540,000-cell aliquot per fraction was sequenced. The V and J genes are TRBV6-1 and TRBJ2-3, with 12 bases that match TRBD2. The receptor was isolated from a man aged 70-80 years without celiac disease. Material for sequencing was intraepithelial lymphocytes from the gut. CDR3 residues: CASSGLAGGLPDTQYF. CDR3 sequence (DNA): TGTGCCAGCAGTGGTCTAGCGGGGGGGCTGCCAGATACGCAGTATTTT.